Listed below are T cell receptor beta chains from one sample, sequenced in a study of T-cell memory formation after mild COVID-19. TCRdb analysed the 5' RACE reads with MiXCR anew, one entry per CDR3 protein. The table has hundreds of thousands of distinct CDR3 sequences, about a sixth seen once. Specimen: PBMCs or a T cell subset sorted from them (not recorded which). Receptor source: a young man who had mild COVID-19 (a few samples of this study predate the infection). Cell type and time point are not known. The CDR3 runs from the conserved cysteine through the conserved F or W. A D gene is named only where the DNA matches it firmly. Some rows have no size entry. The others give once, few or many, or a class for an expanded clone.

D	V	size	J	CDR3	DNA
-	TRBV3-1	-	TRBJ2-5	CASSQEGGAETQYF	TGTGCCAGCAGCCAGGAAGGGGGAGCGGAGACCCAGTACTTC
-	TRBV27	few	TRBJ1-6	CASSRPTFSSPLHF	TGTGCCAGCAGTCGGCCTACCTTCAGTTCACCCCTCCACTTT
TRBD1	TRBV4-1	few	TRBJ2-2	CASSPLTGANTGELFF	TGCGCCAGCAGCCCGTTGACAGGGGCGAACACCGGGGAGCTGTTTTTT
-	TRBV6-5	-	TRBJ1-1	CASSLSRGGTEAFF	TGTGCCAGCAGCCTAAGCAGGGGCGGGACTGAAGCTTTCTTT
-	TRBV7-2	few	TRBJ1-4	CASSLTVTNEKLFF	TGTGCCAGCAGCTTGACAGTGACTAATGAAAAACTGTTTTTT
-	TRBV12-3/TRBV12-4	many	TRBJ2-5	CASRFGDGETQYF	TGTGCCAGCAGGTTTGGGGACGGGGAGACCCAGTACTTC
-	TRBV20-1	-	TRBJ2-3	CSAPDYTDTQYF	TGCAGTGCTCCGGACTACACAGATACGCAGTATTTT
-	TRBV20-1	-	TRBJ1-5	CSARGGRRSNQPQHF	TGCAGTGCTAGAGGGGGGAGAAGGAGCAATCAGCCCCAGCATTTT
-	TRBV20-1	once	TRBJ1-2	CSARDGGQGYGYTF	TGCAGTGCTAGAGATGGAGGGCAGGGCTATGGCTACACCTTC
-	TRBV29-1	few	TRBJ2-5	CSVEAPQIQETQYF	TGCAGCGTTGAAGCTCCCCAGATTCAAGAGACCCAGTACTTC
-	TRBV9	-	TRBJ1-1	CASSPQEGGPEAFF	TGTGCCAGCAGCCCCCAGGAAGGAGGACCTGAAGCTTTCTTT
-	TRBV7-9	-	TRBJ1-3	CVSSSAGSVHTIYF	TGTGTCAGCAGCTCAGCAGGTTCGGTGCACACCATATATTTT
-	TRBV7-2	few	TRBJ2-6	CASSPLGQSGANVLTF	TGTGCCAGCAGCCCTCTAGGACAGTCTGGGGCCAACGTCCTGACTTTC
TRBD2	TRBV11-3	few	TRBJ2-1	CASSLGVGGGDYNEQFF	TGTGCCAGCAGCTTAGGCGTCGGCGGGGGGGACTACAATGAGCAGTTCTTC
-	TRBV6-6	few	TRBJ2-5	CASSYRAQQETQYF	TGTGCCAGCAGTTACAGGGCCCAGCAAGAGACCCAGTACTTC
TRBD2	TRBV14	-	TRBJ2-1	CASRISGGNEQFF	TGTGCCAGCAGGATTAGCGGGGGGAATGAGCAGTTCTTC
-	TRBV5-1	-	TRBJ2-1	CASSLETGREQFF	TGCGCCAGCAGCTTGGAGACAGGGAGGGAGCAGTTCTTC
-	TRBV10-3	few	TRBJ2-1	CATVYSSIYNEQFF	TGTGCCACCGTCTATTCGTCCATTTACAATGAGCAGTTCTTC
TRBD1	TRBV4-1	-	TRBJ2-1	CASSQGGQGIYNEQFF	TGCGCCAGCAGCCAAGGAGGACAGGGGATATACAATGAGCAGTTCTTC
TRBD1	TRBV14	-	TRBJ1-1	CASSFRGTGVLLNTEAFF	TGTGCCAGCAGCTTTCGCGGGACAGGGGTTTTATTGAACACTGAAGCTTTCTTT
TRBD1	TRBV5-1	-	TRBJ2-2	CASSSGQGTGELFF	TGCGCCAGCAGCAGCGGACAGGGTACCGGGGAGCTGTTTTTT
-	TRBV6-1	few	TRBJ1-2	CAGTSRGSLFGYTF	TGTGCCGGCACCTCAAGGGGGAGTTTGTTTGGCTACACCTTC
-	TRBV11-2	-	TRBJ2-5	CASSLGGGPSRTQYF	TGTGCCAGCAGCTTAGGGGGGGGCCCCAGCAGGACCCAGTACTTC
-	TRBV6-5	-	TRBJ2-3	CASSLRTTDTQYF	TGTGCCAGCAGCCTGAGGACCACAGATACGCAGTATTTT
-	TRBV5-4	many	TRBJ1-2	CASSLEGNYGYTF	TGTGCCAGCAGCTTGGAGGGAAACTATGGCTACACCTTC
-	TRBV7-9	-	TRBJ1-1	CASSSRGGAFFF	TGTGCCAGCAGCTCCCGGGGGGGGGCGTTTTTCTTT